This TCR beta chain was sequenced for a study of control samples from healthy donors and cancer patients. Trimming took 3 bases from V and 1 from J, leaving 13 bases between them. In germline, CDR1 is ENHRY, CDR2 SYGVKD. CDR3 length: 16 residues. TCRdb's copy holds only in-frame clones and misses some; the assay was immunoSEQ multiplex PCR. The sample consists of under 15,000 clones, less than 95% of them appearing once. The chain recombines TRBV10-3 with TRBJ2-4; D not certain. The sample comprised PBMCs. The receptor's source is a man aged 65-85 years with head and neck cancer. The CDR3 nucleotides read TGTGCCATCAGTGATTCATCTGGCAGGGCCAAAAACATTCAGTACTTC. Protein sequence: CAISDSSGRAKNIQYF.